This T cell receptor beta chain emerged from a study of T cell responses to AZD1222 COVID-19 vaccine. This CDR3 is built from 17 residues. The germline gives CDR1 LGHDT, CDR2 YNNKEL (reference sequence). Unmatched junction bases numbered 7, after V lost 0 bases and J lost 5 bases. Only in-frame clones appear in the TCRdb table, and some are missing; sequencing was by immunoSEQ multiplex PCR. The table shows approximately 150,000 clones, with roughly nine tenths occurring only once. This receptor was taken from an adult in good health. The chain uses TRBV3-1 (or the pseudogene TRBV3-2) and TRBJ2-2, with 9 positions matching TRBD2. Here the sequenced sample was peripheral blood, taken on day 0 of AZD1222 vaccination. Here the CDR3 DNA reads TGTGCCAGCAGCCAAGAGAGTAGCGGGAGTAATACCGGGGAGCTGTTTTTT. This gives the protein CASSQESSGSNTGELFF.